The 7 T cell receptor beta chains in this list originate from one sample, sequenced in a study of blood T cells in healthy people across ages. Next came a second PCR, run for about 6 to 12 cycles, which used a sample-barcoded 5' primer along with a J-beta primer mix. TCRdb reprocessed the 5' RACE reads with MiXCR, giving one entry per CDR3 protein. The sample holds about 510,000 distinct CDR3 sequences, roughly a quarter seen once. These data also featured in a second study, about T cells of mothers and their children.

Sample: blood. Receptor source: a boy between 2 and 10 years old in good health.

This chain uses TRBV7-2 with TRBJ2-7; a possible D gene is TRBD2 (6 bases). This CDR3 spans 12 amino acids. V was clipped by 5 bases and J by 6 bases, with 11 bases between them. From germline, CDR1 is SGHTA and CDR2 FQGNSA. Written as DNA, the CDR3 is TGTGCCAGCAGCCCAGGCGGGATCGAGCAGTACTTC. Translation: CASSPGGIEQYF.

Here the CDR3 reads CASSLTGMIETQYF. DNA of the CDR3: TGTGCCAGCAGCTTAACAGGGATGATAGAGACCCAGTACTTC. The chain combines TRBV7-9 with TRBJ2-5, with a weak D call TRBD1 (6 bases). The CDR3 is made up of 14 amino acids. Germline CDR1 is SEHNR and CDR2 is FQNEAQ (reference sequence). Trimming took off 2 bases at V and 4 bases at J, with 11 bases between the two ends.

This clonotype has a handful of counts. The chain links TRBV4-3 to TRBJ1-2, with 7 bases lining up with TRBD1. The trim removed 4 bases at V and 8 bases at J, leaving 4 bases unmatched. The CDR3 has 12 amino acids. Germline CDR1 and CDR2: LGHNA and YSLEER. The CDR3 coding sequence is TGCGCCAGCAGCCGGCAGGGGGTAGGCTACACCTTC. It yields the protein CASSRQGVGYTF.

This clonotype was observed a handful of times. V is TRBV7-9 and J is TRBJ1-2; 10 positions match TRBD1. V shed 4 bases and J 3 bases; nucleotides not matched to a gene: 5. The CDR3 has 15 amino acids. CDR1 is SEHNR and CDR2 is FQNEAQ in the germline V gene (reference sequence). In nucleotides, the CDR3 is TGTGCCAGCAGCTCAGGACAGGGGGGATACTATGGCTACACCTTC. The encoded protein is CASSSGQGGYYGYTF.

This rearrangement joins TRBV10-2 to TRBJ2-1, with 9 nucleotides matching TRBD2. The CDR3 runs to 16 residues. J lost 6 bases, V lost 8 bases, and 14 bases had no gene match. Germline V gene lookup returns CDR1 WSHSY and CDR2 SAAADI. The CDR3 nucleotides read TGCGCCAGCCTCCTAGGTAGCGGGAGTTCCGCCAATGAGCAGTTCTTC. Amino acid sequence: CASLLGSGSSANEQFF.

This clonotype was counted a few times. V gene TRBV11-2 combines with J gene TRBJ2-6; 8 bases line up with TRBD1. Per germline, CDR1 SGHAT and CDR2 FQNNGV. The CDR3 loop spans 17 amino acids. After removal of 4 bases from V and 1 base from J, the junction contained 6 bases not matched to a gene. The CDR3 spells CASSSGTGRSGANVLTF. DNA for the CDR3: TGTGCCAGCAGCTCCGGGACAGGTAGATCTGGGGCCAACGTCCTGACTTTC.

This chain connects TRBV4-2 to TRBJ1-3; 10 nucleotides agree with TRBD1. The CDR3 is made up of 15 amino acids. V trimming: 4 bases; J trimming: 4 bases; junction bases outside the gene matches: 4. In germline, CDR1 is LGHNA, CDR2 YNFKEQ. The CDR3 DNA reads TGTGCCAGCAGCCCTCTGACAGGGGGCGGAAACACCATATATTTT. It yields the protein CASSPLTGGGNTIYF.